The 30 T cell receptor beta chains below come from one sample, sequenced in a study of CD8 T cells in ankylosing spondylitis. One entry per CDR3 protein, called by TCRdb with MiXCR from the 5' RACE reads. This sample has 200,000 to 250,000 distinct CDR3 sequences, with more than 25% found just once. Sequencing was done on a sample of blood, either unsorted or a sorted T cell fraction (not recorded which). The receptors shown here come from a male donor with ankylosing spondylitis or in good health (not recorded which).

This clonotype was found many times. The CDR3 loop reads CATQTSGSDEQFF. CDR3 nucleotides: TGTGCCACACAGACTAGCGGGAGCGATGAGCAGTTCTTC. The V and J genes are TRBV10-3 and TRBJ2-1; 12 positions match TRBD2. After removal of 10 bases from V and 8 bases from J, the junction contained 6 bases not matched to a gene. Germline CDR1 reads ENHRY; CDR2 reads SYGVKD. There are 13 residues in the CDR3.

In nucleotides, the CDR3 is TGTGCCACCAGCCCACGGGTTCTAGCGGGGACTCGGGAGCAGTACTTC. This sequence encodes CATSPRVLAGTREQYF. The J gene is TRBJ2-7, the V gene TRBV15; 9 bases map to TRBD2. The germline gives CDR1 LNHNV, CDR2 YYDKDF (reference sequence). The junction had 15 bases not matched to a gene; V was cut back by 5 bases and J by 7 bases. This CDR3 comprises 16 residues.

This clonotype showed up many times. This chain connects TRBV29-1 to TRBJ1-2; weak D call: TRBD1 (6 bases). Trimming took 2 bases from V and 4 from J, leaving 8 bases between them. The CDR3 spans 12 residues. Germline CDR1 is SQVTM and CDR2 is ANQGSEA. The chain's CDR3 is CSVEQGPYGYTF. CDR3 coding DNA: TGCAGCGTTGAACAGGGGCCCTATGGCTACACCTTC. The complete variable domain, with remaining parts taken from reference TRBV29-1 and TRBJ1-2, reads SAVISQKPSRDICQRGTSLTIQCQVDSQVTMMFWYRQQPGQSLTLIATANQGSEATYESGFVIDKFPISRPNLTFSTLTVSNMSPEDSSIYLCSVEQGPYGYTFGSGTRLTVV.

This clonotype was observed a handful of times. One end of the junction does not line up with germline, which may come from a read error. The V and J genes are TRBV3-1 and TRBJ1-1; a possible D gene is TRBD1 (5 bases). The CDR3 spans 15 residues. The V gene's germline CDR1 is LGHDT and CDR2 YNNKEL (reference sequence). CDR3 sequence: CATSQGASGSTEAFF. The CDR3 nucleotides read TGTGCCACCAGCCAAGGGGCCTCCGGCTCCACTGAAGCTTTCTTT.

CDR3 nucleotide sequence: TGCAGTGCTAGTTTTCGGAGCGCCCGAAATGAGCAGTTCTTC. Translation: CSASFRSARNEQFF. The J gene is TRBJ2-1, the V gene TRBV20-1; no reliable D call. Trimming removed 3 bases at V and 7 bases at J, with 16 bases between. The germline gives CDR1 DFQATT, CDR2 SNEGSKA (reference sequence). The CDR3 is made up of 14 amino acids.

This chain uses TRBV11-3 with TRBJ2-1; TRBD1 matches at 8 bases. Trimming at V came to 5 bases and at J to 10 bases, leaving 10 bases not matched to a gene. Germline CDR1 SGHNT, CDR2 YENEEA. The CDR3 runs 14 residues. The CDR3 sequence: CASSNDRGVHEQFF. The CDR3 nucleotides read TGTGCCAGCAGCAACGACAGGGGAGTTCACGAGCAGTTCTTC. The whole variable domain, remainder taken from reference TRBV11-3 and TRBJ2-1, is EAGVVQSPRYKIIEKKQPVAFWCNPISGHNTLYWYLQNLGQGPELLIRYENEEAVDDSQLPKDRFSAERLKGVDSTLKIQPAELGDSAVYLCASSNDRGVHEQFFGPGTRLTVL.

At least ten counts were recorded for this clonotype. The chain links TRBV5-4 to TRBJ2-7; 12 nucleotides line up with TRBD2. The V and J ends lost 5 bases and 2 bases, in that order; junction bases with no gene match: 5. The V gene's germline CDR1 is SGHNT and CDR2 YYREEE (reference sequence). The CDR3 consists of 15 residues. CDR3 protein: CASRSRLAGAYEQYF. The DNA for the CDR3 is TGTGCCAGCAGAAGTAGACTAGCGGGAGCCTACGAGCAGTACTTC.

The chain employs TRBV20-1 and TRBJ1-5, with a possible D match to TRBD1 (6 bases). V was trimmed by 3 bases and J by 3 bases, leaving 15 bases between them. The germline CDR1 and CDR2 sequences are DFQATT and SNEGSKA (reference sequence). The CDR3 is made up of 15 amino acids. The DNA of the CDR3 is TGCAGTGCTAGCAGGCCCGCAGGGGTCAATCAGCCCCAGCATTTT. This encodes CSASRPAGVNQPQHF.

This clonotype occurred a few times. The gene calls are TRBV6-5 and TRBJ2-1; D gene ambiguous. Trimming removed 0 bases at V and 7 bases at J, with 10 bases between. Per the germline V gene, CDR1 is MNHEY and CDR2 is SVGAGI. The CDR3 consists of 14 residues. CDR3 residues: CASSYSTLGNEQFF. The CDR3 region has the DNA TGTGCCAGCAGTTACTCGACGTTGGGGAATGAGCAGTTCTTC.

This clonotype was counted at least ten times. The chain couples TRBV29-1 to TRBJ2-4; D unresolved. Trimming left V 2 bases short and J 0 bases short, with 5 bases between. Germline V lookup: CDR1 SQVTM, CDR2 ANQGSEA. The CDR3 consists of 13 residues. Written as DNA, the CDR3 is TGCAGCGTTGAACCTCTAGCCAAAAACATTCAGTACTTC. Translating it yields CSVEPLAKNIQYF.

The CDR3 region is CSARDPRDFKTDTQYF. The CDR3 nucleotides are TGCAGTGCTAGAGACCCTCGGGACTTCAAAACAGATACGCAGTATTTT. The chain carries TRBV20-1 and TRBJ2-3, with D possibly matching TRBD2 (6 bases). CDR1 and CDR2 (germline): DFQATT, SNEGSKA (reference sequence). The V end lost 0 bases, the J end lost 3 bases, and 16 bases lay between the germline ends. The CDR3 covers 16 residues.

This clonotype was observed at least ten times. The chain links TRBV7-2 to TRBJ2-5, with D tentatively TRBD1 (5 bases). Germline V gives CDR1 SGHTA, CDR2 FQGNSA. Trimming removed 2 bases from V and 2 bases from J, with 12 bases in between. The CDR3 consists of 15 residues. The CDR3 DNA reads TGTGCCAGCAGCTTAAGTGGGGCGCCGCAAGAGACCCAGTACTTC. Its protein is CASSLSGAPQETQYF.

This clonotype has only a few counts. This chain connects TRBV29-1 to TRBJ2-7; TRBD2 might be the D (6 bases). CDR3 length equals 13 residues. Germline lookup yields CDR1 SQVTM and CDR2 ANQGSEA. V shed 6 bases and J shed 5 bases, with 17 bases lying between them. The CDR3 is CSVAPREIHEQYF. CDR3 coding DNA: TGCAGCGTCGCACCCCGGGAGATCCACGAGCAGTACTTC.

This rearrangement joins TRBV5-1 to TRBJ2-5, with unresolved D. CDR1 is SGHRS, CDR2 YFSETQ, per germline. The CDR3 sequence is 12 residues long. Trimming pared 4 bases from V and 2 bases from J, leaving 6 bases between. The CDR3 nucleotides are TGCGCCAGCAGCGCACATCAAGAGACCCAGTACTTC. It translates to CASSAHQETQYF.

This clonotype turned up a few times. The chain has TRBV20-1 and TRBJ1-5; D is possibly TRBD1 (5 bases). CDR3 size: 14 residues. Trimming left V 4 bases short and J 2 bases short, with 12 bases between. The germline gives CDR1 DFQATT, CDR2 SNEGSKA (reference sequence). The DNA for the CDR3 is TGCAGTGCTACGAACGGGGGTGGCAATCAGCCCCAGCATTTT. As protein: CSATNGGGNQPQHF.

This clonotype was recorded many times. The V call is TRBV29-1, the J call TRBJ2-7; D is unresolved. Germline assignment: CDR1 SQVTM and CDR2 ANQGSEA. Trimming pared 8 bases from V and 4 bases from J, leaving 21 bases between. The CDR3 is 14 amino acids. CDR3 loop: CSSRPGTPSYEQYF. For the CDR3, the DNA is TGCAGCTCCCGCCCAGGTACACCGAGTTACGAGCAGTACTTC.

This clonotype was seen repeatedly, ten times or more. The chain combines TRBV29-1 with TRBJ2-1; TRBD1 matches 11 bases. The CDR3 runs 12 residues. The germline V gene encodes CDR1 SQVTM and CDR2 ANQGSEA. Losses at the gene ends were 7 bases for V and 8 bases for J; bases not matched to a gene: 4. In nucleotides, the CDR3 is TGCAGCGGGACAGGGGGCGGCGATGAGCAGTTCTTC. It yields the protein CSGTGGGDEQFF.

This clonotype appeared many times. This chain links TRBV7-3 with TRBJ2-1; TRBD1 matches at 8 bases. The V and J ends lost 4 bases and 1 base, in that order; junction bases with no gene match: 6. Germline assignment: CDR1 SGHTA and CDR2 FQGTGA. The CDR3 loop spans 16 amino acids. Here the CDR3 DNA reads TGTGCCAGCAGCTCTCACAGGGGGTTGTCCTACAATGAGCAGTTCTTC. Amino acid sequence: CASSSHRGLSYNEQFF.

This clonotype was counted at least ten times. The V gene is TRBV6-1, the J gene TRBJ1-2; 8 nucleotides align to TRBD1. This CDR3 is built from 13 residues. J was trimmed by 8 bases and V by 6 bases; bases with no gene match: 8. Germline V gene lookup returns CDR1 MNHNS and CDR2 SASEGT. CDR3 DNA: TGTGCCAGCAGGGAGGACAGGGCAGGGGGCTACACCTTC. Translation: CASREDRAGGYTF.

This clonotype appeared many times. This rearrangement joins TRBV10-3 to TRBJ2-7; 9 positions agree with TRBD2. The CDR3 consists of 15 residues. Per the germline V gene, CDR1 is ENHRY and CDR2 is SYGVKD. Unmatched junction bases numbered 6, after V lost 0 bases and J lost 6 bases. DNA for the CDR3: TGTGCCATCAGTGAGTCGGTAGCGGGAGAACGCGAGCAGTACTTC. Residues: CAISESVAGEREQYF.

This clonotype was recorded many times. The chain uses TRBV10-3 and TRBJ2-7, with TRBD1 matching 8 bases. With 7 bases clipped from V and 2 bases from J, the junction kept 4 bases outside the gene matches. CDR3 length: 13 amino acids. Germline V gene data show CDR1 as ENHRY and CDR2 as SYGVKD. The CDR3: CAIMGTGTYEQYF. The CDR3 DNA reads TGTGCCATCATGGGGACAGGAACCTACGAGCAGTACTTC.

This clonotype was detected ten times or more. CDR3 protein: CASSLFPSGAGGELFF. CDR3 DNA: TGTGCCAGCAGCCTCTTCCCTAGCGGTGCAGGCGGGGAGCTGTTTTTT. V is TRBV3-1 and J is TRBJ2-2, with 7 nucleotides matching TRBD2. Germline V gene sequence: CDR1 LGHDT, CDR2 YNNKEL (reference sequence). The CDR3 covers 16 residues. The junction had 12 bases not matched to a gene; V was cut back by 4 bases and J by 7 bases.

The chain is built from TRBV4-1 and TRBJ1-5; no firm D call. This CDR3 spans 15 amino acids. Trimming removed 1 base at V and 7 bases at J, with 14 bases between. Germline loops: CDR1 MGHRA, CDR2 YSYEKL. This chain's CDR3 is CASSQGRGGGQPQHF. For the CDR3, the DNA is TGCGCCAGCAGCCAAGGTCGGGGAGGAGGGCAGCCCCAGCATTTT.

This clonotype was detected ten times or more. The rearrangement joins TRBV7-2 to TRBJ2-3, with D uncertain. CDR1 SGHTA and CDR2 FQGNSA come from the germline V gene. This CDR3 is built from 13 residues. The germline V and J ends were trimmed by 5 bases and 6 bases, with 12 bases remaining between them. Here the CDR3 reads CASSPNPGDTQYF. The CDR3 region has the DNA TGTGCCAGCAGCCCAAACCCAGGCGATACGCAGTATTTT.

This clonotype was seen repeatedly, ten times or more. CDR3 nucleotides: TGTGCCAGCAGCATCGACAGGGGAAAGTACGAGCAGTACTTC. Translated, it gives CASSIDRGKYEQYF. The chain employs TRBV7-9 and TRBJ2-7; TRBD1 agrees at 8 bases. CDR1 SEHNR and CDR2 FQNEAQ come from the germline V gene (reference sequence). V gave up 5 bases and J gave up 4 bases; unmatched junction bases: 7. This CDR3 region has 14 residues.

This chain joins TRBV5-5 and TRBJ2-2; TRBD1 aligns across 7 bases. This CDR3 has 16 amino acids. V trimming: 5 bases; J trimming: 6 bases; junction bases outside the gene matches: 13. Germline V gives CDR1 SGHKS, CDR2 YYEKEE (reference sequence). CDR3 nucleotides: TGTGCCAGCAGACGAAGACAGGGCCATGACGCCGGGGAGCTGTTTTTT. This encodes CASRRRQGHDAGELFF.

J is TRBJ2-5 and V is TRBV20-1; no clear D. Germline V gene lookup returns CDR1 DFQATT and CDR2 SNEGSKA (reference sequence). Trimming shortened V by 0 bases and J by 3 bases, and 8 bases separated the two germline ends. The CDR3 runs 13 residues. The CDR3 protein is CSARDNSKETQYF. The CDR3 nucleotides read TGCAGTGCTAGAGATAACAGCAAAGAGACCCAGTACTTC.

J is TRBJ2-3 and V is TRBV19; D gene uncertain. With 10 bases removed from V and 0 bases from J, the gap between germline ends came to 14 bases. Germline assignment: CDR1 LNHDA and CDR2 SQIVND (reference sequence). This CDR3 is 14 amino acids long. CDR3 in DNA: TGTGCCACTAAGGTGGTCTATAGCACAGATACGCAGTATTTT. Translation: CATKVVYSTDTQYF.

This rearrangement joins TRBV6-6 to TRBJ2-7; 7 positions match TRBD2. Germline V gene lookup returns CDR1 MNHNY and CDR2 SVGAGI (reference sequence). Losses at the gene ends were 2 bases for V and 1 base for J; bases not matched to a gene: 8. CDR3 length: 16 residues. CDR3 in amino acids: CASSYPERDYSYEQYF. In DNA form, the CDR3 reads TGTGCCAGCAGTTACCCCGAGCGGGACTATTCCTACGAGCAGTACTTC.

This clonotype was counted between two and nine times. The chain links TRBV5-6 to TRBJ1-3; no reliable D call. V shed 3 bases and J shed 1 base, with 20 bases lying between them. Germline values: CDR1 SGHDT, CDR2 YYEEEE. This CDR3 has 18 amino acids. The CDR3 loop is CASSSTDRTALSGNTIYF. The CDR3 DNA sequence: TGTGCCAGCAGCTCGACTGACCGCACAGCCCTGTCTGGAAACACCATATATTTT.